The clone carrying this TCR beta chain was seen repeatedly, ten times or more. Its antigen is still unknown. These data come from a study of CD8 T cells in ankylosing spondylitis. This CDR3 contains 19 residues. V lost 5 bases and J lost 4; bases outside the gene matches: 23. In germline, CDR1 is DFQATT, CDR2 SNEGSKA (reference sequence). Quantitative molecular-barcoded 5'-RACE generated the TCR beta libraries. MiXCR, applied by TCRdb to the 5' RACE reads, yields one record per CDR3 protein. The sample yields 200,000 to 250,000 distinct CDR3 sequences, roughly 24% seen once. Findings of the study overall: There was reportedly significant enrichment of clones that were disease-linked in matched ankylosing spondylitis synovial fluid.

The sample taken for sequencing was blood, either unsorted or a sorted T cell fraction (not recorded which). The chain employs TRBV20-1 and TRBJ2-3; 8 bases map to TRBD2. The source is a male donor with ankylosing spondylitis or in good health (not recorded which). In nucleotides, the CDR3 is TGCAGTGCTGAATGTGGGGCGAGTAAGCGGGAGTTTTTTTCAGATACGCAGTATTTT. Translation: CSAECGASKREFFSDTQYF.